Presented here are 6 T cell receptor beta chains from one specimen sequenced in a study of control samples from healthy donors and cancer patients. Assay: immunoSEQ multiplex PCR; the TCRdb copy retains only in-frame clones and omits some. The sample contains around 57,000 clones, under 95% of which appear only once. What was sequenced was PBMCs. These receptors came from a man aged 30-40 years with colorectal cancer.

This chain joins TRBV5-1 and TRBJ2-2; 9 nucleotides match TRBD1. The CDR3 runs 17 residues. CDR1 and CDR2 (germline): SGHRS, YFSETQ. Trimming took 4 bases from V and 4 from J; bases not matched to a gene: 11. CDR3 sequence reads: CASSPTGGVFSTGELFF. The CDR3 DNA is TGCGCCAGCAGCCCGACAGGGGGAGTATTTTCCACCGGGGAGCTGTTTTTT. Looking up the rest from reference TRBV5-1 and TRBJ2-2 gives the full variable domain: KAGVTQTPRYLIKTRGQQVTLSCSPISGHRSVSWYQQTPGQGLQFLFEYFSETQRNKGNFPGRFSGRQFSNSRSEMNVSTLELGDSALYLCASSPTGGVFSTGELFFGEGSRLTVL.

This chain joins TRBV6-5 and TRBJ1-2, with 7 bases fitting TRBD1. This CDR3 is 13 amino acids long. The ends lost 6 bases at V and 2 bases at J; junction bases unmatched: 3. Germline assignment: CDR1 MNHEY and CDR2 SVGAGI. In DNA form, the CDR3 reads TGTGCCAGCAGCAGACAGGGAAACTATGGCTACACCTTC. The encoded protein is CASSRQGNYGYTF.

DNA for the CDR3: TGTGCCAGCAGCTTATTAGGACAGAACACCGGGGAGCTGTTTTTT. Its protein is CASSLLGQNTGELFF. The V and J genes are TRBV7-6 and TRBJ2-2, with D tentatively TRBD1 (5 bases). Per the germline V gene, CDR1 is SGHVS and CDR2 is FNYEAQ. This CDR3 spans 15 amino acids. V lost 2 bases and J 1 base, leaving 8 bases between the germline ends.

V is TRBV5-5 and J is TRBJ2-1; the D gene is possibly TRBD1 (6 bases). Germline V gene data show CDR1 as SGHKS and CDR2 as YYEKEE (reference sequence). V lost 3 bases to trimming and J lost 0 bases, with 10 bases between them. This CDR3 region has 15 residues. In DNA, the CDR3 is TGTGCCAGCAGCTCCACAGGGCCCTCCTACAATGAGCAGTTCTTC. The encoded protein is CASSSTGPSYNEQFF.

The chain joins TRBV3-1 (or the pseudogene TRBV3-2) to TRBJ1-3; D remains unclear. Germline CDR1 is LGHDT and CDR2 is YNNKEL (reference sequence). The CDR3 has 15 residues. Trimming stripped 2 bases from V and 3 bases from J, with 11 bases between. The CDR3 nucleotides read TGTGCCAGCAGCCAATCGATTGATAATGGAAACACCATATATTTT. Residues: CASSQSIDNGNTIYF.

The gene calls are TRBV9 and TRBJ2-1, with D hard to call. V lost 2 bases and J lost 8, with 11 bases in between. CDR3 size: 13 residues. Germline assignment: CDR1 SGDLS and CDR2 YYNGEE. CDR3 region: CASSVRVFDEQFF. DNA of the CDR3: TGTGCCAGCAGCGTTAGGGTATTTGATGAGCAGTTCTTC. Looking up the rest from reference TRBV9 and TRBJ2-1 gives the full variable domain: DSGVTQTPKHLITATGQRVTLRCSPRSGDLSVYWYQQSLDQGLQFLIQYYNGEERAKGNILERFSAQQFPDLHSELNLSSLELGDSALYFCASSVRVFDEQFFGPGTRLTVL.